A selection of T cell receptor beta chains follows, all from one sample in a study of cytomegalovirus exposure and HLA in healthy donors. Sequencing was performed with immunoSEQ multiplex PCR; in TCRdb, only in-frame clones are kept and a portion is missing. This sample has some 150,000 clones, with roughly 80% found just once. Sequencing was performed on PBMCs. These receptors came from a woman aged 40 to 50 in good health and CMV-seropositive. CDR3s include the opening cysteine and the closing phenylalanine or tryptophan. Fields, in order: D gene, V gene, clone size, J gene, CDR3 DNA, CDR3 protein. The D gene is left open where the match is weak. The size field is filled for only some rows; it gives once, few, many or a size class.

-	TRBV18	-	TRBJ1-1	TGTGCCAGCTCACCCACAGGGAACACTGAAGCTTTCTTT	CASSPTGNTEAFF
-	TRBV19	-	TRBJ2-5	TGTGCCAGTAGTCCACCCACAGGGACGGGGGAGACCCAGTACTTC	CASSPPTGTGETQYF
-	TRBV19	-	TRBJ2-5	TGTGCCAGTAGTATGACAGTACAAGAGACCCAGTACTTC	CASSMTVQETQYF
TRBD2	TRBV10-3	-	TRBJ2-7	TGTGCCATCAGACCACAGCCGCGGGGGATCTCCTACGAGCAGTACTTC	CAIRPQPRGISYEQYF
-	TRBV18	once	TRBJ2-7	TGTGCCAGCTCAGCTACTCCTATCTCCTACGAGCAGTACTTC	CASSATPISYEQYF
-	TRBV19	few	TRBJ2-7	TGTGCCAGTAGTATAGCAGAGACAGGAACCTACGAGCAGTACTTC	CASSIAETGTYEQYF
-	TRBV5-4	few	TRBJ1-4	TGTGCCAGCAGCTTGCAGGGAGGGAATAATGAAAAACTGTTTTTT	CASSLQGGNNEKLFF
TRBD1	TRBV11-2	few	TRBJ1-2	TGTGCCAGCAGCTTGACAGGGGGACGGGGCTACACCTTC	CASSLTGGRGYTF
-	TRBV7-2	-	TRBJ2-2	TGTGCCAGCAGCTTAGGAGCAGCGGCCCTGGGATCCGGGGAGCTGTTTTTT	CASSLGAAALGSGELFF
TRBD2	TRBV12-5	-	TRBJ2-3	TGTGCTAGTGCCTTACTAGCGTCAGGGACAGATACGCAGTATTTT	CASALLASGTDTQYF
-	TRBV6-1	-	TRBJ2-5	TGTGCCAGCAGTGAAATCGCTAGTACGGAGACCCAGTACTTC	CASSEIASTETQYF
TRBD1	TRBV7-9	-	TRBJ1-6	TGTGCCAGCAGCTTTGGACAGGGTAGGGCCTATAATTCACCCCTCCACTTT	CASSFGQGRAYNSPLHF
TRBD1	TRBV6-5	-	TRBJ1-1	TGTGGCAGCGGACAGGGACTGAACACTGAAGCTTTCTTT	CGSGQGLNTEAFF
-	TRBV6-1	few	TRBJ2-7	TGTGCCAGCAGCCCGAACGCCGCCGGGGTAAGAGAGCAGTACTTC	CASSPNAAGVREQYF
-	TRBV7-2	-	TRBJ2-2	TGTGCCAGCAGCTTATTCCCTTTCCTAGGTTTGAACACCGGGGAGCTGTTTTTT	CASSLFPFLGLNTGELFF
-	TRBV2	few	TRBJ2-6	TGTGCCAGCATGGACAGTTACCTCTCTGGGGCCAACGTCCTGACTTTC	CASMDSYLSGANVLTF
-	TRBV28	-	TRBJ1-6	TGTGCCATGGGAGGGAGCTATAATTCACCCCTCCACTTT	CAMGGSYNSPLHF
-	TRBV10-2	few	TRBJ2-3	TGCGCCAGCAGCCTCACAGATACGCAGTATTTT	CASSLTDTQYF
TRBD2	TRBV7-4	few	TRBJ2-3	TGTGCCAGCAGCTTCGGACTAGCGCCTTTCACAGATACGCAGTATTTT	CASSFGLAPFTDTQYF
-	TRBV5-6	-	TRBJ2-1	TGTGCCAGCAGCTACGACAGTTACAATGAGCAGTTCTTC	CASSYDSYNEQFF
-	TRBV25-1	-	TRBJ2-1	TGTGCCAGCAGTGTGGAGGGCACCCCTTACAATGAGCAGTTCTTC	CASSVEGTPYNEQFF
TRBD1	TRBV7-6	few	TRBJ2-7	TGTGCCAGCAGACCGACAGGGAGCTCCTACGAGCAGTACTTC	CASRPTGSSYEQYF